These T cell receptor beta chains were read from a single sample in a study of a mutant IDH1 vaccine in newly diagnosed glioma. These receptors' antigens are unknown. This table comes from immunoSEQ multiplex PCR, and its TCRdb copy is limited to in-frame clones, with some not included. The sample gives about 67,000 clones, over 75% of which show up once; roughly 15% is in the top ten. The source material was PBMCs, sampled from a glioma patient whose treatment included an IDH1 peptide vaccine. These receptors were collected from a man younger than 35 with glioma. The CDR3 runs from the conserved cysteine through the conserved F or W. A D gene is named only where the DNA matches it firmly. Clone sizes are given selectively: once, few, many, or a class where the clone is expanded.

>TRBV5-4|17|TRBJ1-1|.|.
TGTGCCAGCAGCCTCACCCCCGCAGGGTTAAGCAAAACTGAAGCTTTCTTT
CASSLTPAGLSKTEAFF
>TRBV6-1|11|TRBJ1-2|.|.
TGTGCCAGCAGTGATTACAGTCTTTACACCTTC
CASSDYSLYTF
>TRBV5-4|12|TRBJ1-1|.|.
TGTGCCAGCAGCGGATGGAACACTGAAGCTTTCTTT
CASSGWNTEAFF
>TRBV5-1|13|TRBJ1-2|.|.
TGCGCCAGCAGCCCGGGGTGGGGAGGAGGCTACACCTTC
CASSPGWGGGYTF
>TRBV14|15|TRBJ2-3|.|.
TGTGCCAGCAGCCGATTTATAACTAGCACAGATACGCAGTATTTT
CASSRFITSTDTQYF
>TRBV6-6|15|TRBJ1-4|.|TRBD1
TGTGCCAGCAGCCGCAGGGGGCGGGGTAATGAAAAACTGTTTTTT
CASSRRGRGNEKLFF
>TRBV19|14|TRBJ2-1|.|TRBD2
TGTGCCAGTAGCGGGGGGGCTTCCTACAATGAGCAGTTCTTC
CASSGGASYNEQFF
>TRBV30|13|TRBJ1-2|once|.
TGTGCCTGGAGTATAACAGGGAATAATGGCTACACCTTC
CAWSITGNNGYTF
>TRBV4-3|15|TRBJ1-2|.|TRBD1
TGCGCCAGCAGCCATCGACAGGGAGCAAACTATGGCTACACCTTC
CASSHRQGANYGYTF
>TRBV6-6|13|TRBJ2-5|.|TRBD1
TGTGCCAGCAGTATGGACAGGGCGGAGACCCAGTACTTC
CASSMDRAETQYF
>TRBV7-2|15|TRBJ2-7|.|.
TGTGCCAGCAGCTTAGGGGCGGCTAGCTCCTACGAGCAGTACTTC
CASSLGAASSYEQYF
>TRBV7-2|14|TRBJ1-2|.|.
TGTGCCAGCACAACGGGGGGGGTTGGATATGGCTACACCTTC
CASTTGGVGYGYTF
>TRBV9|17|TRBJ2-1|.|TRBD2
TGTGCCAGCAGCGTACGGGCGGGAGGGGGACGTTTCTATGAGCAGTTCTTC
CASSVRAGGGRFYEQFF
>TRBV18|14|TRBJ1-4|few|.
TGTGCCAGCTCACCGTTGGGACCTTCCGAAAAACTGTTTTTT
CASSPLGPSEKLFF
>TRBV6-1|12|TRBJ1-1|few|.
TGTGCCAGCAGTGAGACAGAACGCTTGGCTTTCTTT
CASSETERLAFF
>TRBV2|14|TRBJ1-2|.|.
TGTGCCAGCAGTGGCTCGGATTATAACTATGGCTACACCTTC
CASSGSDYNYGYTF
>TRBV27|13|TRBJ2-1|.|TRBD2
TGTGCCAGCAGGCTAGCGGGAGGCCGAGGGGAGTTCTTC
CASRLAGGRGEFF
>TRBV7-2|14|TRBJ1-3|.|.
TGTGCCAGCAGGACTCCGAGCTCTGGAAACACCATATATTTT
CASRTPSSGNTIYF
>TRBV9|12|TRBJ2-7|once|TRBD2
TGTGCCAGCAGCACTACGACTAGCCAGCAGTACTTC
CASSTTTSQQYF
>TRBV5-1|15|TRBJ1-2|.|TRBD1
TGCGCCAGCAGCTTAACAGGGGGATTTGCCTATGGCTACACCTTC
CASSLTGGFAYGYTF
>TRBV18|16|TRBJ2-3|.|TRBD1
TGTGCCAGCTCACCACCACGGACAGGAATCACAGATACGCAGTATTTT
CASSPPRTGITDTQYF
>TRBV7-2|11|TRBJ2-7|large|.
TGTGCCAGCAGTTTCGTGGGCGAGCAGTACTTC
CASSFVGEQYF
>TRBV7-9|14|TRBJ2-1|.|.
TGTGCCAGCAGCTTAGGACTAGGAATGGCTGAGCAGTTCTTC
CASSLGLGMAEQFF
>TRBV7-9|15|TRBJ1-1|few|.
TGTGCCAGCAGCCAAGGGGGAGTGGGGCATGGCGAAGCTTTCTTT
CASSQGGVGHGEAFF
>TRBV25-1|17|TRBJ2-7|.|TRBD2
TGTGCCAGCAGTTATACATTGAGGACTAGCGGGTCCTACGAGCAGTACTTC
CASSYTLRTSGSYEQYF
>TRBV15|14|TRBJ2-1|.|.
TGTGCCACCAGCCCGAGGCCCTCCTACAATGAGCAGTTCTTC
CATSPRPSYNEQFF
>TRBV7-2|14|TRBJ1-1|few|.
TGTGCCAGCAGCCCCCGCGGTTCAGTAAGTTCGGCTTTCTTT
CASSPRGSVSSAFF
>TRBV4-3|16|TRBJ2-1|.|.
TGCGCCAGCAGCCAAGACACGGGGAAGGCAGGTAATGAGCAGTTCTTC
CASSQDTGKAGNEQFF